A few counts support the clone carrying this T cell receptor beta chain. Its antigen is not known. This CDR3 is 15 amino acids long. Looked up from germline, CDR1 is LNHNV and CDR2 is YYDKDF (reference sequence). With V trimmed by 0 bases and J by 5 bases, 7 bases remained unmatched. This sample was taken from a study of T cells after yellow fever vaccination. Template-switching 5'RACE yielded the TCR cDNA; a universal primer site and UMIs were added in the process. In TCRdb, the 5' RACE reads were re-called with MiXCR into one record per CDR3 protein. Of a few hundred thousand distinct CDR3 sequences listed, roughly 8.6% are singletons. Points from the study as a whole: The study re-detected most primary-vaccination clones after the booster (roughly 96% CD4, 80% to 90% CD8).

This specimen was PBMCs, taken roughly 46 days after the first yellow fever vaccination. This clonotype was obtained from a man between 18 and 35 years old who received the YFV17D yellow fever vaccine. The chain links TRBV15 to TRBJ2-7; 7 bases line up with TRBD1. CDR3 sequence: CATSRESRGQDEQYF. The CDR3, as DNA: TGTGCCACCAGCAGAGAGAGCCGCGGACAGGACGAGCAGTACTTC. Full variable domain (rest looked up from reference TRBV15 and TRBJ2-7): DAMVIQNPRYQVTQFGKPVTLSCSQTLNHNVMYWYQQKSSQAPKLLFHYYDKDFNNEADTPDNFQSRRPNTSFCFLDIRSPGLGDTAMYLCATSRESRGQDEQYFGPGTRLTVT.